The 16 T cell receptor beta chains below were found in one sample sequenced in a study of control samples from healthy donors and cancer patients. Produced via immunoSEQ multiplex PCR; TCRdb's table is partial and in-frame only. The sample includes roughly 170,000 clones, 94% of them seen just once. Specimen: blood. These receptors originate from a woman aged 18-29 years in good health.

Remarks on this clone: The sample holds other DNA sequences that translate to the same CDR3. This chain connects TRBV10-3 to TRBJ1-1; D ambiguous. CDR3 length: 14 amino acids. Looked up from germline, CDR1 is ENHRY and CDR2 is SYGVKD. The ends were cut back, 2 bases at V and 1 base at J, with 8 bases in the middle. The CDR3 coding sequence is TGTGCCATCAGTGAGGGCAGAGGGAACACTGAAGCTTTCTTT. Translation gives CAISEGRGNTEAFF.

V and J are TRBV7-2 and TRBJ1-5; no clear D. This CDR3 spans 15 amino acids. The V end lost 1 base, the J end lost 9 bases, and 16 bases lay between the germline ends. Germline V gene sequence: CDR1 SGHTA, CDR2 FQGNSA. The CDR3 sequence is CASSLEWRLRGPQHF. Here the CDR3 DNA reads TGTGCCAGCAGCTTAGAGTGGAGGCTCCGGGGGCCCCAGCATTTT.

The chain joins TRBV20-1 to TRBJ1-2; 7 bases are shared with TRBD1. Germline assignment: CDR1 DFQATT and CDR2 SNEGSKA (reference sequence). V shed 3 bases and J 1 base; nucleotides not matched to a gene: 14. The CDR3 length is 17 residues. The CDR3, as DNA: TGCAGTGCTAGTTTGAGGACAGGAGTCTATTTTAACTATGGCTACACCTTC. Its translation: CSASLRTGVYFNYGYTF.

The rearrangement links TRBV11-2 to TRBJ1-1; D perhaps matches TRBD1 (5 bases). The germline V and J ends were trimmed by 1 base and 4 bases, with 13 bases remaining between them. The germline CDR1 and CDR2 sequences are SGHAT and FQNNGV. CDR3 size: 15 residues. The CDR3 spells CASSLVSWDGTEAFF. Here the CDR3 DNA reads TGTGCCAGCAGCTTAGTATCATGGGACGGCACTGAAGCTTTCTTT.

CDR3 amino acids: CASSPDKGRGYTF. CDR3 in DNA: TGTGCCAGCTCACCCGACAAGGGGAGGGGCTACACCTTC. The chain has TRBV18 and TRBJ1-2; weak D call: TRBD1 (5 bases). CDR1 and CDR2 from the germline V gene are KGHSH and LQKENI. Trimming took 3 bases from V and 8 from J, leaving 13 bases between them. The CDR3 is made up of 13 amino acids.

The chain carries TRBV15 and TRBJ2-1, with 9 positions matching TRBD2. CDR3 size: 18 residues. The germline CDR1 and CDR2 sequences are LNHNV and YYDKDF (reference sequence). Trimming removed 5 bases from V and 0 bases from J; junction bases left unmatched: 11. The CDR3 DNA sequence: TGTGCCACCAGCTTAGAGCGGGATAGCGGGGGCTCCTACAATGAGCAGTTCTTC. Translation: CATSLERDSGGSYNEQFF.

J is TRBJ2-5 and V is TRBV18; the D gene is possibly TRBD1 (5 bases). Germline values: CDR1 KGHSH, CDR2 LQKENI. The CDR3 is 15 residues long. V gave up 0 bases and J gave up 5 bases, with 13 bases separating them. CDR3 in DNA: TGTGCCAGCTCACCACCGACTGCCTCAGGGGAGACCCAGTACTTC. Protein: CASSPPTASGETQYF.

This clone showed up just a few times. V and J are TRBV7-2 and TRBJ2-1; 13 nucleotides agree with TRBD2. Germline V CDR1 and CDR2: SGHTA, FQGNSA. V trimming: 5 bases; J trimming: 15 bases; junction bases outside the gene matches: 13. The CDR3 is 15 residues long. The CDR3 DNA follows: TGTGCCAGCAGCCGCGGGACTAGCGGGATAGGACCCCCGTTCTTC. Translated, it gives CASSRGTSGIGPPFF.

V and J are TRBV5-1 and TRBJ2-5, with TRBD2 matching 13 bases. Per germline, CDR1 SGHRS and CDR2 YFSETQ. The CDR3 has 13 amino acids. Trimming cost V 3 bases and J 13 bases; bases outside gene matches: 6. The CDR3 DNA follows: TGCGCCAGCAGCTCGGGACTAGCGGGAACTCTGTACTTC. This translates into CASSSGLAGTLYF. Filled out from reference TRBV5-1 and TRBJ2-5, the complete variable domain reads KAGVTQTPRYLIKTRGQQVTLSCSPISGHRSVSWYQQTPGQGLQFLFEYFSETQRNKGNFPGRFSGRQFSNSRSEMNVSTLELGDSALYLCASSSGLAGTLYFGPGTRLLVL.

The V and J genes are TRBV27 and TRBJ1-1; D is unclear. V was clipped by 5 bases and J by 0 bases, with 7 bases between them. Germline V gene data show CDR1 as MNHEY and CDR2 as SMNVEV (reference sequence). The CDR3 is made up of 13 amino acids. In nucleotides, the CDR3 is TGTGCCAGCAGTCCCTGGATGAACACTGAAGCTTTCTTT. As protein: CASSPWMNTEAFF.

DNA of the CDR3: TGTGCCAGCAGCCATGAAGGGGCCAGCTACACCTTC. Translated, it gives CASSHEGASYTF. This chain joins TRBV3-1 (or the pseudogene TRBV3-2) and TRBJ1-2; TRBD1 is a possible D gene (5 bases). Per the germline V gene, CDR1 is LGHDT and CDR2 is YNNKEL (reference sequence). The CDR3 is 12 residues long. V was cut by 3 bases and J by 9 bases, with 11 bases left in between.

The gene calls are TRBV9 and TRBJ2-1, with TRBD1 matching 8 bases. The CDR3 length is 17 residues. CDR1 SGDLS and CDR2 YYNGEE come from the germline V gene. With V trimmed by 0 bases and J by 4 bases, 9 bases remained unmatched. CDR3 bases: TGTGCCAGCAGCGTAGAGAGGAAAGGACAGGGTTACAATGAGCAGTTCTTC. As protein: CASSVERKGQGYNEQFF.

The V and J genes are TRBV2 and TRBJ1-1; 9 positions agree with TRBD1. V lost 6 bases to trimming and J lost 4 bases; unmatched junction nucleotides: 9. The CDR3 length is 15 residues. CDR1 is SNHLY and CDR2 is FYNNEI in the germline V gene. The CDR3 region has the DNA TGTGCCAGCAGCCGAGGACAGGGGTTAATCACTGAAGCTTTCTTT. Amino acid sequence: CASSRGQGLITEAFF.

CDR3 region: CASSPGSSNTEAFF. The CDR3 DNA follows: TGTGCCAGCAGTCCGGGGAGTTCGAACACTGAAGCTTTCTTT. The genes are TRBV28 and TRBJ1-1, with D unresolved. The germline V and J ends were trimmed by 5 bases and 1 base, with 11 bases remaining between them. This CDR3 contains 14 residues. The germline V gene has CDR1 MDHEN and CDR2 SYDVKM.

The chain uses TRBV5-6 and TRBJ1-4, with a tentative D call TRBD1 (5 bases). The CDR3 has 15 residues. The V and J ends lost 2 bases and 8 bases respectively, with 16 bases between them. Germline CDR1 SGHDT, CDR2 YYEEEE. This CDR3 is CASSFVGTPEEKLFF. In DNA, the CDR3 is TGTGCCAGCAGCTTCGTCGGGACCCCCGAAGAAAAACTGTTTTTT.

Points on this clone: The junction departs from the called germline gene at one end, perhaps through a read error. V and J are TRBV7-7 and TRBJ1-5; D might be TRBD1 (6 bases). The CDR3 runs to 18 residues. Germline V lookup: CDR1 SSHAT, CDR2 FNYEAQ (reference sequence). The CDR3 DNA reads TGTGCTAGCAGCTTCCGTGGAAAGGGGGATCGCGGCAATCAGCCCCAGCATTTT. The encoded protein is CASSFRGKGDRGNQPQHF.